This TCR beta chain was sequenced during a study of cytomegalovirus exposure and HLA in healthy donors. Regarding this clone: Its antigen remains unknown.

Study conclusions and caveats: Among the CMV-associated chains, a few were confirmed in vitro as specific for CMV antigens. Being productive about 87% or about 30% of the time was typical of most TCR beta V segments in an earlier analysis.

It was with 60 Vbeta and 13 Jbeta primers that the PCR ran. The table came from immunoSEQ multiplex PCR; TCRdb's copy has only in-frame clones and leaves some out. The table lists under 250,000 clones, approximately 87% of them singletons. Sequencing was carried out using PBMCs. This receptor was obtained from a human donor in good health.

The CDR3 nucleotides are TGCGCCAGCAGCCCTGGGGGCAGTAACTATGGCTACACCTTC. Translated, it gives CASSPGGSNYGYTF. This sequence joins TRBV4-1 and TRBJ1-2, with D possibly TRBD1 on 6 matching bases. Looked up from germline, CDR1 is MGHRA and CDR2 is YSYEKL. The CDR3 is 14 amino acids. The V end lost 4 bases, the J end lost 1 base, and 10 bases lay between the germline ends.